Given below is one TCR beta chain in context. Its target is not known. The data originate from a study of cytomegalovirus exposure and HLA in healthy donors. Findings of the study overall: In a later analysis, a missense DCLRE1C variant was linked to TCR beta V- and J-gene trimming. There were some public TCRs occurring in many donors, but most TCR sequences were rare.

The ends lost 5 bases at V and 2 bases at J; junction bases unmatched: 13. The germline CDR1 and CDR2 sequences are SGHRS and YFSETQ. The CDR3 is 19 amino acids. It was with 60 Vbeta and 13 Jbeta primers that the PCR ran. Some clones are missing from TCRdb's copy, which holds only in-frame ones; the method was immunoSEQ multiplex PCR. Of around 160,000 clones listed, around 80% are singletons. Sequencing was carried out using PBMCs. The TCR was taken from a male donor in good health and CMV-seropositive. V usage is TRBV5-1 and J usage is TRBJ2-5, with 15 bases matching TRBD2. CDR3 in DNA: TGCGCCAGCAGAAGAACGGGACTAGCGGGGGGCGGGTCACAAGAGACCCAGTACTTC. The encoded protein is CASRRTGLAGGGSQETQYF.